In its sample, the clone carrying this T cell receptor beta chain was seen many times. The data are from a study of T-cell memory formation after mild COVID-19. V was cut by 1 base and J by 7 bases, with 8 bases left in between. This CDR3 contains 13 residues. Germline V gene sequence: CDR1 SGHTA, CDR2 FQGNSA. TCRdb re-derived calls from the 5' RACE reads in MiXCR, one entry per CDR3 protein. The sample records more than 400,000 distinct CDR3 sequences, around a sixth being singletons. The TCR comes from an adult woman who had mild COVID-19 (a few samples of this study predate the infection). Cell type and time point are not known. The rearrangement uses TRBV7-2 and TRBJ2-1, with D unclear. The sequencing sample was made of PBMCs or a T cell subset sorted from them (not recorded which). The CDR3 spells CASSLGLGNEQFF. The CDR3, as DNA: TGTGCCAGCAGCTTAGGCCTAGGAAATGAGCAGTTCTTC.